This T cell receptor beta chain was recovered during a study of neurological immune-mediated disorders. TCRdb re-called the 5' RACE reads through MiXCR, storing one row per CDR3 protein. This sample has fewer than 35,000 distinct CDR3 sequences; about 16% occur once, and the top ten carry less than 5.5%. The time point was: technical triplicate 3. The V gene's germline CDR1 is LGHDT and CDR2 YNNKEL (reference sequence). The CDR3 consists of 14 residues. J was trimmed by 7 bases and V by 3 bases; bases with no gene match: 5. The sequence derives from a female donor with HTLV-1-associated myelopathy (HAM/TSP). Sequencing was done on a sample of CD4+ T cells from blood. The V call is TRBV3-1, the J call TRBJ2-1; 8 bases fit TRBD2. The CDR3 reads CASSQPGLENEQFF. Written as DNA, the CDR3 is TGTGCCAGCAGCCAGCCGGGACTAGAGAATGAGCAGTTCTTC.